This T cell receptor beta chain is from a study of blood T cell repertoires in COVID-19. Study-wide context: From the United States, Italy and Spain came samples of acute and convalescent COVID-19.

Assay: immunoSEQ multiplex PCR; the TCRdb copy retains only in-frame clones and omits some. The table has approximately 280,000 clones, 80% to 90% seen once; the top ten hold about 4.6%. Germline V gene lookup returns CDR1 LNHDA and CDR2 SQIVND (reference sequence). The CDR3 loop spans 13 amino acids. V was clipped by 3 bases and J by 2 bases, with 8 bases between them. The gene calls are TRBV19 and TRBJ2-7; TRBD1 is a possible D gene (5 bases). The sample comprised peripheral blood. The clonotype was recovered from a middle-aged man with acute or convalescent COVID-19. The CDR3 coding sequence is TGTGCCAGTAGTATCGACAGCACCTACGAGCAGTACTTC. It encodes CASSIDSTYEQYF.